This T cell receptor (beta chain) derives from a study of blood T cell repertoires in COVID-19. The overall study: Samples taken during acute and convalescent COVID-19 were collected in the United States, Italy and Spain.

This table comes from immunoSEQ multiplex PCR, and its TCRdb copy is limited to in-frame clones, with some not included. The sample shows 95,000 to 130,000 clones, 82% of them seen only once. Sequenced: peripheral blood. This clonotype was obtained from a man in his 70s with active or convalescent COVID-19.

This CDR3 reads CASSLARTGGSYEQYF. CDR3 nucleotides: TGTGCCAGCAGCTTGGCCCGGACAGGGGGCTCCTACGAGCAGTACTTC. This rearrangement joins TRBV5-5 to TRBJ2-7; 10 bases line up with TRBD1. Germline CDR1 SGHKS, CDR2 YYEKEE (reference sequence). CDR3 length: 16 amino acids. V lost 0 bases and J lost 0; bases outside the gene matches: 3.